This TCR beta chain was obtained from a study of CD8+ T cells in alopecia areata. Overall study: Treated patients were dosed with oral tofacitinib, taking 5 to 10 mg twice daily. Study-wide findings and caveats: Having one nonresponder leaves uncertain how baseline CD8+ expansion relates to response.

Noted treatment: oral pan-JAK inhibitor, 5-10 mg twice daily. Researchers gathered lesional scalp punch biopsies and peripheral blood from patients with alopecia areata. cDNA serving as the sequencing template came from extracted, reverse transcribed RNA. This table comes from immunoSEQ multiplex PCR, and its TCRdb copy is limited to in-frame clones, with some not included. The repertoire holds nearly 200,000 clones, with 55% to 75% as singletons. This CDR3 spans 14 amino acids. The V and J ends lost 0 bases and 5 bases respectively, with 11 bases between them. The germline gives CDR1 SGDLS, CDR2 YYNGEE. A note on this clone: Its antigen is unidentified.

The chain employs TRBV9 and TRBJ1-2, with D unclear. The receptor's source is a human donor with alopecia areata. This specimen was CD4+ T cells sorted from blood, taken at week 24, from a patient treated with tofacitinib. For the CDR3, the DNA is TGTGCCAGCAGCGTAGACCAGGTTTCTTATGGCTACACCTTC. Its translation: CASSVDQVSYGYTF.